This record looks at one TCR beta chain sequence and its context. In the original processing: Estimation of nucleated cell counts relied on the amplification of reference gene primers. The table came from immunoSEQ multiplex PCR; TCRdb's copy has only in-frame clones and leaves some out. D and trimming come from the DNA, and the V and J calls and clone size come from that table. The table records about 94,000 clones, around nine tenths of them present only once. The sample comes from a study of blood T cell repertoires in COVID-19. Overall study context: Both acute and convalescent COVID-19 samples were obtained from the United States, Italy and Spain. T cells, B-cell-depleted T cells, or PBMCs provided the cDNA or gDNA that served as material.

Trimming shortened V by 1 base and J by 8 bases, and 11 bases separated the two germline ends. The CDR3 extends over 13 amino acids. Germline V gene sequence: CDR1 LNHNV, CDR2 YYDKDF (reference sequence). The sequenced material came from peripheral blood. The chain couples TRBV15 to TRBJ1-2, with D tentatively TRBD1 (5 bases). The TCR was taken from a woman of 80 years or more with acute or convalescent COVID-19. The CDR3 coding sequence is TGTGCCACCAGCAGAGGGGGGGAGAGGGGCTACACCTTC. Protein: CATSRGGERGYTF. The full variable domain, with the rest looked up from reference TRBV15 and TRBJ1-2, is DAMVIQNPRYQVTQFGKPVTLSCSQTLNHNVMYWYQQKSSQAPKLLFHYYDKDFNNEADTPDNFQSRRPNTSFCFLDIRSPGLGDTAMYLCATSRGGERGYTFGSGTRLTVV.